Listed below are T cell receptor beta chains from one sample, sequenced in a study of control samples from healthy donors and cancer patients. Method: immunoSEQ multiplex PCR; TCRdb's copy keeps in-frame clones and lacks some. Here the sample spans over 45,000 clones, approximately 89% being singletons. The specimen was PBMCs. All receptors derive from a man between 35 and 55 years old with colorectal cancer. CDR3s include the opening cysteine and the closing phenylalanine or tryptophan. Fields, in order: J gene, D gene, clone size, V gene, CDR3 protein, CDR3 DNA. D genes are given only for firm matches. Clone size appears in some rows only: once, few, many, or a class for an expanded clone.

J gene: TRBJ2-6
D gene: NA
clone size: NA
V gene: TRBV7-9
CDR3 protein: CASRGGGTFSGANVLTF
CDR3 DNA: TGTGCCAGCAGGGGGGGAGGCACATTCTCTGGGGCCAACGTCCTGACTTTC

J gene: TRBJ2-7
D gene: TRBD1
clone size: NA
V gene: TRBV15
CDR3 protein: CATSVPPGQSYEQYF
CDR3 DNA: TGTGCCACCAGCGTTCCTCCGGGACAGTCTTACGAGCAGTACTTC

J gene: TRBJ2-5
D gene: NA
clone size: NA
V gene: TRBV7-9
CDR3 protein: CASSPITSRKETQYF
CDR3 DNA: TGTGCCAGCAGCCCTATAACTAGCCGGAAGGAGACCCAGTACTTC

J gene: TRBJ2-3
D gene: NA
clone size: once
V gene: TRBV5-8
CDR3 protein: CASSPDTFSTDTQYF
CDR3 DNA: TGTGCCAGCAGCCCGGACACCTTTAGCACAGATACGCAGTATTTT

J gene: TRBJ1-1
D gene: TRBD1
clone size: NA
V gene: TRBV4-1
CDR3 protein: CASSQVDRGYTEAFF
CDR3 DNA: TGCGCCAGCAGCCAAGTCGACAGGGGCTACACTGAAGCTTTCTTT

J gene: TRBJ2-1
D gene: NA
clone size: NA
V gene: TRBV29-1
CDR3 protein: CSAPVQGRYNEQFF
CDR3 DNA: TGCAGCGCCCCGGTGCAGGGGAGATACAATGAGCAGTTCTTC

J gene: TRBJ2-7
D gene: NA
clone size: once
V gene: TRBV2
CDR3 protein: CASSLSYEQYF
CDR3 DNA: TGTGCCAGCAGTCTTTCCTACGAGCAGTACTTC

J gene: TRBJ1-2
D gene: TRBD1
clone size: NA
V gene: TRBV5-6
CDR3 protein: CASSLEGAEGYTF
CDR3 DNA: TGTGCCAGCAGCTTAGAGGGGGCGGAAGGCTACACCTTC

J gene: TRBJ2-3
D gene: NA
clone size: NA
V gene: TRBV7-7
CDR3 protein: CASSLRPGVTDTQYF
CDR3 DNA: TGTGCTAGCAGCTTACGGCCGGGAGTTACAGATACGCAGTATTTT

J gene: TRBJ1-5
D gene: NA
clone size: NA
V gene: TRBV28
CDR3 protein: CASSFRTSGPSNQPQHF
CDR3 DNA: TGTGCCAGCAGTTTTCGTACGTCAGGACCTAGCAATCAGCCCCAGCATTTT

J gene: TRBJ1-2
D gene: TRBD1
clone size: NA
V gene: TRBV14
CDR3 protein: CASSQDRRGLGGYTF
CDR3 DNA: TGTGCCAGCAGCCAAGATCGAAGGGGGCTGGGAGGCTACACCTTC

J gene: TRBJ1-1
D gene: NA
clone size: medium-sized
V gene: TRBV27
CDR3 protein: CASRGLGGFPEAFF
CDR3 DNA: TGTGCCAGCCGGGGGTTGGGGGGCTTCCCTGAAGCTTTCTTT

J gene: TRBJ1-3
D gene: NA
clone size: NA
V gene: TRBV10-2
CDR3 protein: CASSDGGYSGNTIYF
CDR3 DNA: TGCGCCAGCAGTGACGGGGGGTACTCTGGAAACACCATATATTTT

J gene: TRBJ2-7
D gene: NA
clone size: few
V gene: TRBV19
CDR3 protein: CASSIRSRGSYEQYF
CDR3 DNA: TGTGCCAGTAGTATCCGCTCGCGGGGCTCCTACGAGCAGTACTTC

J gene: TRBJ2-1
D gene: TRBD2
clone size: few
V gene: TRBV7-2
CDR3 protein: CASSPWTSSGNEQFF
CDR3 DNA: TGTGCCAGCAGCCCCTGGACTAGCAGTGGGAATGAGCAGTTCTTC

J gene: TRBJ1-1
D gene: NA
clone size: NA
V gene: TRBV4-1
CDR3 protein: CASSLGTVNTEAFF
CDR3 DNA: TGCGCCAGCAGCCTCGGGACGGTGAACACTGAAGCTTTCTTT

J gene: TRBJ1-4
D gene: NA
clone size: NA
V gene: TRBV7-8
CDR3 protein: CASSLDLGKLFF
CDR3 DNA: TGTGCCAGCAGCTTAGACTTGGGAAAACTGTTTTTT

J gene: TRBJ2-1
D gene: NA
clone size: NA
V gene: TRBV4-1
CDR3 protein: CASSQGGAGSNEQFF
CDR3 DNA: TGCGCCAGCAGCCAAGGGGGGGCGGGATCCAATGAGCAGTTCTTC

J gene: TRBJ2-2
D gene: NA
clone size: NA
V gene: TRBV29-1
CDR3 protein: CSTRSAGELFF
CDR3 DNA: TGCAGCACAAGGAGCGCCGGGGAGCTGTTTTTT

J gene: TRBJ2-7
D gene: TRBD2
clone size: NA
V gene: TRBV7-6
CDR3 protein: CASSLGTSGSNYEQYF
CDR3 DNA: TGTGCCAGCAGCTTAGGGACTAGCGGGAGCAACTACGAGCAGTACTTC

J gene: TRBJ2-7
D gene: TRBD1
clone size: NA
V gene: TRBV24-1
CDR3 protein: CATSVQDREGVGRKYEQYF
CDR3 DNA: TGTGCCACCAGTGTCCAGGACAGGGAAGGCGTCGGTAGAAAATACGAGCAGTACTTC

J gene: TRBJ2-1
D gene: NA
clone size: once
V gene: TRBV21-1
CDR3 protein: CASSKGTRDTGTYNEQFF
CDR3 DNA: TGTGCCAGCAGCAAAGGGACCCGGGACACCGGAACATACAATGAGCAGTTCTTC

J gene: TRBJ2-5
D gene: NA
clone size: NA
V gene: TRBV9
CDR3 protein: CASSLLGGPETQYF
CDR3 DNA: TGTGCCAGCAGCTTGCTGGGGGGGCCAGAGACCCAGTACTTC

J gene: TRBJ2-2
D gene: NA
clone size: NA
V gene: TRBV24-1
CDR3 protein: CATKPTGKEGGELFF
CDR3 DNA: TGTGCCACCAAACCCACAGGGAAGGAGGGCGGGGAGCTGTTTTTT

J gene: TRBJ2-3
D gene: NA
clone size: NA
V gene: TRBV3-1/TRBV3-2
CDR3 protein: CASSPQPSATQYF
CDR3 DNA: TGTGCCAGCAGCCCTCAGCCCAGCGCTACGCAGTATTTT

J gene: TRBJ1-5
D gene: TRBD1
clone size: NA
V gene: TRBV30
CDR3 protein: CAWSVVKGTGSNQPQHF
CDR3 DNA: TGTGCCTGGAGTGTAGTCAAGGGGACAGGGAGCAATCAGCCCCAGCATTTT

J gene: TRBJ2-7
D gene: TRBD1
clone size: once
V gene: TRBV4-1
CDR3 protein: CASSHGTASRNEQYF
CDR3 DNA: TGCGCCAGCAGCCACGGGACAGCCTCTCGGAACGAGCAGTACTTC

J gene: TRBJ2-7
D gene: TRBD2
clone size: few
V gene: TRBV14
CDR3 protein: CASSQESAGGTYEQYF
CDR3 DNA: TGTGCCAGCAGCCAAGAATCGGCGGGAGGGACCTACGAGCAGTACTTC

J gene: TRBJ2-7
D gene: NA
clone size: NA
V gene: TRBV11-3
CDR3 protein: CASSLGLLYEQYF
CDR3 DNA: TGTGCCAGCAGCTTGGGACTGCTCTACGAGCAGTACTTC

J gene: TRBJ1-2
D gene: TRBD1
clone size: NA
V gene: TRBV28
CDR3 protein: CASRDSLGYGYTF
CDR3 DNA: TGTGCCAGCCGGGACAGCTTAGGCTATGGCTACACCTTC

J gene: TRBJ2-1
D gene: TRBD2
clone size: NA
V gene: TRBV30
CDR3 protein: CAWSRPLTAGGWHEQFF
CDR3 DNA: TGTGCCTGGAGTCGCCCCCTCACCGCGGGAGGCTGGCATGAGCAGTTCTTC

J gene: TRBJ2-7
D gene: TRBD1
clone size: NA
V gene: TRBV3-1/TRBV3-2
CDR3 protein: CASSQEGPRIGTGAYEQYF
CDR3 DNA: TGTGCCAGCAGCCAAGAAGGACCCCGGATAGGGACAGGGGCCTACGAGCAGTACTTC

J gene: TRBJ2-7
D gene: NA
clone size: NA
V gene: TRBV2
CDR3 protein: CASSVVLQRRYEQYF
CDR3 DNA: TGTGCCAGCAGTGTCGTTCTACAGAGGCGATACGAGCAGTACTTC

J gene: TRBJ1-4
D gene: NA
clone size: NA
V gene: TRBV11-3
CDR3 protein: CASSSDSRKLFF
CDR3 DNA: TGTGCCAGCAGCTCGGACAGCCGAAAACTGTTTTTT

J gene: TRBJ2-4
D gene: NA
clone size: NA
V gene: TRBV6-1
CDR3 protein: CASSEAGRGDIQYF
CDR3 DNA: TGTGCCAGCAGTGAAGCGGGCAGGGGGGACATTCAGTACTTC

J gene: TRBJ2-7
D gene: NA
clone size: NA
V gene: TRBV5-1
CDR3 protein: CASRGASSYEQYF
CDR3 DNA: TGCGCCAGCAGGGGCGCTAGCTCCTACGAGCAGTACTTC

J gene: TRBJ2-7
D gene: TRBD1
clone size: NA
V gene: TRBV28
CDR3 protein: CASSLGTDKRGQYF
CDR3 DNA: TGTGCCAGCAGTTTGGGGACAGATAAACGCGGGCAGTACTTC

J gene: TRBJ1-6
D gene: NA
clone size: NA
V gene: TRBV6-5
CDR3 protein: CASSYPPPSPLHF
CDR3 DNA: TGTGCCAGCAGTTACCCGCCGCCCTCACCCCTCCACTTT

J gene: TRBJ1-2
D gene: NA
clone size: NA
V gene: TRBV24-1
CDR3 protein: CATSDATEVSGYTF
CDR3 DNA: TGTGCCACCAGTGATGCCACAGAGGTCAGTGGCTACACCTTC

J gene: TRBJ1-1
D gene: NA
clone size: NA
V gene: TRBV7-9
CDR3 protein: CASSADNTEAFF
CDR3 DNA: TGTGCCAGCAGTGCTGACAACACTGAAGCTTTCTTT

J gene: TRBJ2-6
D gene: TRBD1
clone size: NA
V gene: TRBV6-5
CDR3 protein: CASRQTGSGANVLTF
CDR3 DNA: TGTGCCAGCAGACAGACAGGGTCTGGGGCCAACGTCCTGACTTTC

J gene: TRBJ1-2
D gene: NA
clone size: NA
V gene: TRBV10-2
CDR3 protein: CASSESMVDYGYTF
CDR3 DNA: TGCGCCAGCAGTGAGTCGATGGTCGACTATGGCTACACCTTC

J gene: TRBJ1-2
D gene: NA
clone size: NA
V gene: TRBV6-2/TRBV6-3
CDR3 protein: CASSIRASYGYTF
CDR3 DNA: TGTGCCAGCAGCATCCGGGCCAGCTATGGCTACACCTTC

J gene: TRBJ2-2
D gene: NA
clone size: NA
V gene: TRBV12-5
CDR3 protein: CASGSPWIDFANTGELFF
CDR3 DNA: TGTGCTAGTGGTTCCCCCTGGATAGACTTCGCGAACACCGGGGAGCTGTTTTTT